A single sample gave rise to the 6 T cell receptor beta chains below, sequenced in a study of PD-1 blockade in classical Hodgkin lymphoma. The repertoire was sequenced with immunoSEQ multiplex PCR; TCRdb's copy has only in-frame clones and lacks some. Found here are tens of thousands of clones, almost 90% of them singletons; the top ten hold 6% to 8%. Brentuximab vedotin exposure varied among the patients, all of whom had relapsed after autologous stem cell transplantation. The sequencing here drew on peripheral blood mononuclear cells (PBMCs), taken before the second cycle of nivolumab. All receptors come from a human donor with classical Hodgkin lymphoma.

This chain joins TRBV27 and TRBJ2-7; D not certain. The CDR3 is 11 amino acids. Trimming removed 7 bases at V and 3 bases at J, with 7 bases between. Germline V gene data show CDR1 as MNHEY and CDR2 as SMNVEV (reference sequence). In DNA, the CDR3 is TGTGCCAGCAAAGAAAACTACGAGCAGTACTTC. It translates to CASKENYEQYF.

The rearrangement joins TRBV13 to TRBJ2-7; TRBD1 is a possible D gene (5 bases). The ends were cut back, 3 bases at V and 3 bases at J, with 12 bases in the middle. The CDR3 is 14 amino acids. Germline V gene sequence: CDR1 PRHDT, CDR2 FYEKMQ (reference sequence). DNA for the CDR3: TGTGCCAGCAGCTTCAGGGCACCGAACTACGAGCAGTACTTC. The encoded protein is CASSFRAPNYEQYF.

The genes are TRBV2 and TRBJ2-5; a possible D gene is TRBD1 (6 bases). Germline V gene data show CDR1 as SNHLY and CDR2 as FYNNEI. The length of the CDR3 is 12 residues. CDR3 amino acids: CARGSMQETQYF. The CDR3, as DNA: TGTGCTAGGGGGAGTATGCAAGAGACCCAGTACTTC.

The V gene is TRBV21-1, the J gene TRBJ2-7; whether TRBD1, the table's D call, matches the DNA was not checked. TRBV21-1 is marked as a pseudogene. This CDR3 contains 20 residues. DNA of the CDR3: TGTGCCAGCAGCAATACCCCGGGACAGGGGGCCAAGGGGGGTTCCTACGAGCAGTACTTC. Protein sequence: CASSNTPGQGAKGGSYEQYF.

V is TRBV14 and J is TRBJ2-7, with 12 bases identical to TRBD1. The trim removed 1 base at V and 4 bases at J, leaving 5 bases unmatched. Germline V gives CDR1 SGHDN, CDR2 FVKESK. This CDR3 spans 16 amino acids. DNA of the CDR3: TGTGCCAGCAGCCAAGCGGGGACAGGGGGCGGATACGAGCAGTACTTC. Protein: CASSQAGTGGGYEQYF.

This chain joins TRBV11-3 and TRBJ2-7, with no clear D. The germline V gene encodes CDR1 SGHNT and CDR2 YENEEA. The CDR3 length is 16 residues. The V end lost 5 bases, the J end lost 2 bases, and 19 bases lay between the germline ends. CDR3 coding DNA: TGTGCCAGCAGCCGTATAAATGGGAATCGAGCCTACGAGCAGTACTTC. Translation: CASSRINGNRAYEQYF.